What follows describes a single TCR beta chain. This record comes from a study of CD8 T cells in Susac syndrome. Sequencing of TCR beta covered CD8+ and CD4+ T cells obtained from blood. The authors negatively isolated CD8+ and CD4+ T cells and FACS-enriched TEMRA cells. CDR1 is LGHDT and CDR2 is YNNKEL in the germline V gene (reference sequence). V lost 1 base and J 7 bases, leaving 8 bases between the germline ends. CDR3 size: 12 residues. RNA was extracted with the RNeasy kit, and a quantity of about 0.45 to 1 ug was reverse transcribed using random hexamers. Amplification of TCR beta CDR3 spanned 54 Vbeta and 13 Jbeta via immunoSEQ multiplex PCR. TCRdb redid the calling of the immunoSEQ multiplex PCR reads with MiXCR, one entry per CDR3 protein. This sample has approximately 170,000 distinct CDR3 sequences, with approximately 93% found just once.

The J gene is TRBJ2-7, the V gene TRBV3-1; D gene unclear. The TCR originated in a human donor with multiple sclerosis. The sample consisted of CD4+ T cells from PBMCs. CDR3 DNA: TGTGCCAGCAGCCAAGTACCTCTGGAGCAGTACTTC. Encoded protein: CASSQVPLEQYF.